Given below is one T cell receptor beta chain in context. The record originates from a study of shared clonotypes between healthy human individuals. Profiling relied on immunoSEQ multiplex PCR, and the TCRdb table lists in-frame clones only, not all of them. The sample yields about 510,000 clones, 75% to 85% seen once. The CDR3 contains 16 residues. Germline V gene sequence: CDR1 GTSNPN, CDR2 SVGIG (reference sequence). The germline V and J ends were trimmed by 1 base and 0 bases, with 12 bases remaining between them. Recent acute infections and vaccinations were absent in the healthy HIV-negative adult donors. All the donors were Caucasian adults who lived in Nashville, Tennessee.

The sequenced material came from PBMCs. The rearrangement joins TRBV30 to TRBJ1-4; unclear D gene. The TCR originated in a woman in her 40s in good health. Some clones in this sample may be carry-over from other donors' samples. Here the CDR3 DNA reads TGTGCCTGGAGTGGTGTTAGTATAACAACTAATGAAAAACTGTTTTTT. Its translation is CAWSGVSITTNEKLFF.